Below, 26 T cell receptor beta chains from the same sample are listed, as sequenced in a study of cytomegalovirus exposure and HLA in healthy donors. The PCR ran on 60 Vbeta and 13 Jbeta primers. The assay was immunoSEQ multiplex PCR, and TCRdb's table has in-frame clones only and misses some. The sample lists about 130,000 clones, 65% to 85% occurring once. The sequencing input was PBMCs. These receptors all stem from a man aged 50 to 59 in good health and CMV-seronegative.

This clone was picked up one time. V is TRBV28 and J is TRBJ2-7, with D uncertain. Trimming removed 2 bases at V and 0 bases at J, with 11 bases between. Germline-derived CDR1 and CDR2 are MDHEN and SYDVKM. The CDR3 consists of 15 residues. The DNA of the CDR3 is TGTGCCAGCAGTTTAAACTCACTTAGCTCCTACGAGCAGTACTTC. It translates to CASSLNSLSSYEQYF.

The count of this clone is one. The V and J genes are TRBV5-1 and TRBJ2-2; 7 bases fit TRBD1. This CDR3 is built from 15 residues. The V and J ends lost 7 bases and 6 bases, in that order; junction bases with no gene match: 12. The V gene's germline CDR1 is SGHRS and CDR2 YFSETQ. The CDR3 bases are TGCGCCAGCCGCCGGGACAGTGTTGGGGCCGGGGAGCTGTTTTTT. Amino acid sequence: CASRRDSVGAGELFF.

This rearrangement joins TRBV9 to TRBJ1-5; 11 bases agree with TRBD1. Trimming cost V 7 bases and J 0 bases; bases outside gene matches: 3. This CDR3 spans 15 amino acids. Germline V lookup: CDR1 SGDLS, CDR2 YYNGEE. CDR3 amino acids: CASGQGADSNQPQHF. CDR3 DNA sequence: TGTGCCAGCGGACAGGGGGCAGATAGCAATCAGCCCCAGCATTTT.

This clone showed up just once. Its ends do not fully match the called genes, so a read error is possible. J is TRBJ2-1 and V is TRBV28; perhaps TRBD2 as D (5 bases). The CDR3 has 11 residues. Germline CDR1 is MDHEN and CDR2 is SYDVKM. This CDR3 reads CASSLSGPRLF. CDR3 nucleotide sequence: TGTGCCAGCAGTTTAAGCGGCCCCAGGCTCTTC. Based on the CDR3 plus reference TRBV28 and TRBJ2-1, the full variable domain is DVKVTQSSRYLVKRTGEKVFLECVQDMDHENMFWYRQDPGLGLRLIYFSYDVKMKEKGDIPEGYSVSREKKERFSLILESASTNQTSMYLCASSLSGPRLFGPGTRLTVL.

The gene calls are TRBV2 and TRBJ1-2, with 8 nucleotides matching TRBD1. V shed 6 bases, J shed 7 bases, and the junction held 4 bases outside the gene matches. Germline V gene lookup returns CDR1 SNHLY and CDR2 FYNNEI. The CDR3 is 12 amino acids. The DNA of the CDR3 is TGTGCCAGCAGAGGAGACAGGGGTGGCTACACCTTC. Its protein is CASRGDRGGYTF. Looking up the rest from reference TRBV2 and TRBJ1-2 gives the full variable domain: EPEVTQTPSHQVTQMGQEVILRCVPISNHLYFYWYRQILGQKVEFLVSFYNNEISEKSEIFDDQFSVERPDGSNFTLKIRSTKLEDSAMYFCASRGDRGGYTFGSGTRLTVV.

This clone turned up a few times. This chain uses TRBV29-1 with TRBJ2-5; 7 nucleotides line up with TRBD1. This CDR3 has 11 amino acids. The V and J ends lost 7 bases and 5 bases, in that order; junction bases with no gene match: 4. Germline lookup yields CDR1 SQVTM and CDR2 ANQGSEA. Written as DNA, the CDR3 is TGCAGCGGACAGGGTCGGGAGACCCAGTACTTC. This gives the protein CSGQGRETQYF.

This clone was seen only a few times. This chain links TRBV6-6 with TRBJ1-1; D is uncertain. There are 13 residues in the CDR3. V lost 6 bases and J 7 bases, leaving 15 bases between the germline ends. The V gene's germline CDR1 is MNHNY and CDR2 SVGAGI (reference sequence). The CDR3 is CASSPNPGNEAFF. CDR3 nucleotides: TGTGCCAGCAGCCCAAACCCAGGAAATGAAGCTTTCTTT.

This rearrangement joins TRBV19 to TRBJ2-4, with D hard to call. Looked up from germline, CDR1 is LNHDA and CDR2 is SQIVND (reference sequence). The CDR3 runs 16 residues. The V gene lost 1 base and the J gene lost 0 bases, with 10 bases spanning the gap. CDR3 nucleotides: TGTGCCAGTAGTATAGTGCAGACTTTAGCCAAAAACATTCAGTACTTC. Translated, it gives CASSIVQTLAKNIQYF.

As regards this clone: At one end, the junction sequence differs from germline, possibly due to a read error. This chain uses TRBV6-1 with TRBJ1-2, with unresolved D. Germline CDR1 MNHNS, CDR2 SASEGT. This CDR3 spans 16 amino acids. CDR3 nucleotides: TGTGCCAGCAGTGAAGCTGGTTCCCGGGTTAACCATGGCTACACCTTC. Its protein product is CASSEAGSRVNHGYTF.

The CDR3 DNA reads TGTGCCTGGAGTGCGGACAGGGACTCTTCTAGCAATCAGCCCCAGCATTTT. Amino acid sequence: CAWSADRDSSSNQPQHF. The chain carries TRBV30 and TRBJ1-5; 8 bases align to TRBD1. Germline V CDR1 and CDR2: GTSNPN, SVGIG (reference sequence). The CDR3 is 17 amino acids. V was pared by 1 base and J by 0 bases, with 8 bases of the junction left unmatched.

The chain couples TRBV11-2 to TRBJ1-3; D gene uncertain. Deletions cut 2 bases from V and 2 bases from J, with 19 bases between. Germline CDR1 and CDR2: SGHAT and FQNNGV. CDR3 length: 18 residues. The CDR3 is CASSLRAEEGGPGNTIYF. CDR3 in DNA: TGTGCCAGCAGCTTAAGGGCCGAGGAGGGAGGGCCTGGAAACACCATATATTTT.

The J gene is TRBJ1-5, the V gene TRBV2; TRBD1 is a possible D gene (5 bases). Germline-derived CDR1 and CDR2 are SNHLY and FYNNEI. With 6 bases removed from V and 3 bases from J, the gap between germline ends came to 9 bases. The CDR3 has 13 residues. The CDR3 DNA reads TGTGCCAGCAGCCAGGGTACCAATCAGCCCCAGCATTTT. This sequence encodes CASSQGTNQPQHF. Using reference TRBV2 and TRBJ1-5 for the parts outside the CDR3, the full variable domain is EPEVTQTPSHQVTQMGQEVILRCVPISNHLYFYWYRQILGQKVEFLVSFYNNEISEKSEIFDDQFSVERPDGSNFTLKIRSTKLEDSAMYFCASSQGTNQPQHFGDGTRLSIL.

This sequence joins TRBV7-2 and TRBJ2-5, with a possible D match to TRBD1 (6 bases). Germline values: CDR1 SGHTA, CDR2 FQGNSA. This CDR3 has 14 residues. V was pared by 4 bases and J by 2 bases, with 11 bases between. The CDR3 bases are TGTGCCAGCAGCTCCAGGACAGTACAAGAGACCCAGTACTTC. Translation gives CASSSRTVQETQYF. The whole variable domain, filled in from reference TRBV7-2 and TRBJ2-5, reads GAGVSQSPSNKVTEKGKDVELRCDPISGHTALYWYRQSLGQGLEFLIYFQGNSAPDKSGLPSDRFSAERTGGSVSTLTIQRTQQEDSAVYLCASSSRTVQETQYFGPGTRLLVL.

V is TRBV7-9 and J is TRBJ2-1, with TRBD1 matching 8 bases. CDR1 is SEHNR, CDR2 FQNEAQ, per germline (reference sequence). V trimming: 5 bases; J trimming: 5 bases; junction bases outside the gene matches: 5. This CDR3 comprises 14 residues. In DNA form, the CDR3 reads TGTGCCAGCAGCGTGGGACAGGCGAACAATGAGCAGTTCTTC. Protein product: CASSVGQANNEQFF.

This clone was detected only once. The chain recombines TRBV29-1 with TRBJ2-1; TRBD2 matches at 7 bases. This CDR3 region has 13 residues. Per the germline V gene, CDR1 is SQVTM and CDR2 is ANQGSEA. The trim removed 8 bases at V and 5 bases at J, leaving 9 bases unmatched. CDR3 protein: CSLGRALNNEQFF. The CDR3 DNA reads as TGCAGCCTTGGGAGGGCCCTCAACAATGAGCAGTTCTTC.

This clone was found once. The CDR3, as DNA: TGTGCCAGTAGTATTGATAGGGGGAACACTGAAGCTTTCTTT. Its protein product is CASSIDRGNTEAFF. J is TRBJ1-1 and V is TRBV19; D is possibly TRBD1 (5 bases). Trimming left V 3 bases short and J 1 base short, with 9 bases between. Germline CDR1 is LNHDA and CDR2 is SQIVND (reference sequence). This CDR3 region has 14 residues.

This clone was seen just once. The rearrangement uses TRBV19 and TRBJ2-3, with 13 bases matching TRBD2. Per germline, CDR1 LNHDA and CDR2 SQIVND (reference sequence). The CDR3 has 18 residues. V was clipped by 4 bases and J by 2 bases; unmatched bases: 9. The CDR3 here is CASSTRLAGGSTTDTQYF. Here the CDR3 DNA reads TGTGCCAGTAGTACGCGACTAGCGGGAGGCTCCACCACAGATACGCAGTATTTT.

J is TRBJ1-1 and V is TRBV7-3, with D tentatively TRBD1 (5 bases). The germline gives CDR1 SGHTA, CDR2 FQGTGA. CDR3 length: 13 residues. The V gene lost 5 bases and the J gene lost 3 bases, with 10 bases spanning the gap. CDR3 nucleotide sequence: TGTGCCAGCAGCCCCTCAGGGTACACTGAAGCTTTCTTT. Its protein product is CASSPSGYTEAFF. The entire variable domain, with the rest obtained from reference TRBV7-3 and TRBJ1-1, is as follows: GAGVSQTPSNKVTEKGKYVELRCDPISGHTALYWYRQSLGQGPEFLIYFQGTGAADDSGLPNDRFFAVRPEGSVSTLKIQRTERGDSAVYLCASSPSGYTEAFFGQGTRLTVV.

This clone was observed once. In DNA, the CDR3 is TGCAGCGTTGTCCCGCAGGGTGCCCAAGAGACCCAGTACTTC. It is translated as CSVVPQGAQETQYF. The rearrangement uses TRBV29-1 and TRBJ2-5; tentative D call: TRBD1 (5 bases). The CDR3 covers 14 residues. Trimming took 4 bases from V and 1 from J, leaving 13 bases between them. Looked up from germline, CDR1 is SQVTM and CDR2 is ANQGSEA.

The chain carries TRBV28 and TRBJ2-5; 14 bases align to TRBD2. The CDR3 spans 17 residues. With V trimmed by 6 bases and J by 5 bases, 11 bases remained unmatched. Per the germline V gene, CDR1 is MDHEN and CDR2 is SYDVKM. The CDR3 DNA reads as TGTGCCAGCAGCCCAAGGACTAGCGGGAGGCTAGGGGAGACCCAGTACTTC. It is translated as CASSPRTSGRLGETQYF.

This chain uses TRBV7-9 with TRBJ1-2, with D maybe TRBD1 (6 bases). The CDR3 totals 14 residues. V lost 3 bases, J lost 2 bases, and 10 bases lay in between. The germline V gene encodes CDR1 SEHNR and CDR2 FQNEAQ (reference sequence). The CDR3 loop reads CASSFGTRNYGYTF. The DNA of the CDR3 is TGTGCCAGCAGCTTCGGGACAAGAAACTATGGCTACACCTTC.

This clone has just a few counts. The rearrangement uses TRBV29-1 and TRBJ1-2, with a weak D call TRBD1 (6 bases). V was pared by 7 bases and J by 5 bases, with 23 bases between. CDR3 length: 15 amino acids. CDR1 is SQVTM and CDR2 is ANQGSEA in the germline V gene. The CDR3 reads CSARPTGPLWYGYTF. The CDR3 DNA sequence: TGCAGCGCCCGCCCCACAGGGCCCCTATGGTATGGCTACACCTTC. Variable domain in full (rest from reference TRBV29-1 and TRBJ1-2): SAVISQKPSRDICQRGTSLTIQCQVDSQVTMMFWYRQQPGQSLTLIATANQGSEATYESGFVIDKFPISRPNLTFSTLTVSNMSPEDSSIYLCSARPTGPLWYGYTFGSGTRLTVV.

The rearrangement links TRBV6-6 to TRBJ1-1; D perhaps matches TRBD1 (5 bases). V was trimmed by 0 bases and J by 7 bases, leaving 6 bases between them. Germline V gene sequence: CDR1 MNHNY, CDR2 SVGAGI (reference sequence). The CDR3 contains 12 residues. The CDR3 region has the DNA TGTGCCAGCAGTTACTCGCAGGGTGAAGCTTTCTTT. It translates to CASSYSQGEAFF.

The chain uses TRBV5-1 and TRBJ2-7; the match to TRBD2 covers 7 bases. Germline loops: CDR1 SGHRS, CDR2 YFSETQ. V dropped 5 bases and J dropped 2; count of bases not matched to a gene: 7. This CDR3 comprises 14 residues. The CDR3 nucleotides are TGCGCCAGCAGTCGCGGGGGTAGTACCTACGAGCAGTACTTC. Translation: CASSRGGSTYEQYF.

This clone showed up just once. V and J are TRBV30 and TRBJ2-3; 12 bases map to TRBD2. Per germline, CDR1 GTSNPN and CDR2 SVGIG (reference sequence). V lost 3 bases and J lost 2; bases outside the gene matches: 9. CDR3 length: 17 amino acids. DNA of the CDR3: TGTGCCTGGAGCGTGAGACTAGCGGGAGTCTCCACAGATACGCAGTATTTT. Translation: CAWSVRLAGVSTDTQYF.

J is TRBJ2-5 and V is TRBV2; TRBD1 matches at 7 bases. Germline loops: CDR1 SNHLY, CDR2 FYNNEI. This CDR3 comprises 14 residues. V gave up 4 bases and J gave up 1 base; unmatched junction bases: 3. In DNA, the CDR3 is TGTGCCAGCAGTGCCGGGACAGCCCAAGAGACCCAGTACTTC. Translated: CASSAGTAQETQYF.